The source of this TCR beta chain is a study of blood T cell repertoires in COVID-19. Study background: Specimens from acute and convalescent COVID-19 originated in the United States, Italy and Spain. Sources were T cells, B-cell-depleted T cells, or PBMCs; the material itself was cDNA or gDNA.

The germline V gene has CDR1 MNHEY and CDR2 SVGAGI. The V end was cut by 4 bases, the J end by 8 bases, with 11 bases between. The CDR3 has 12 amino acids. In the original processing: Reference gene primer amplification gave nucleated cell count estimates. The protocol was immunoSEQ multiplex PCR, while the TCRdb copy is restricted to in-frame clones and leaves out a portion. V, J and clone size are those of that table, while D and trimming were read from the DNA. The repertoire has roughly 130,000 clones, roughly four fifths of them found once; the top ten carry over 9%. The sample taken for sequencing was peripheral blood. This TCR came from a woman aged 60-75 years with acute or convalescent COVID-19. V usage is TRBV6-5 and J usage is TRBJ1-2; D perhaps matches TRBD1 (5 bases). The CDR3 DNA reads as TGTGCCAGCAGTTCGCAGGGCGAGGGCTACACCTTC. Its protein product is CASSSQGEGYTF.